The 21 T cell receptor beta chains below all came from one sample that was sequenced in a study of T cells in Graves' hyperthyroidism and ophthalmopathy. From RNA transcripts, TCR beta CDR3 regions were amplified. HTBI primers were the set used in a first-round RT-PCR of the TCR CDR3. TCRdb recomputed calls from the multiplex PCR reads with MiXCR, one row per CDR3 protein. The sample lists 300,000 to 450,000 distinct CDR3 sequences; under 15% were seen once. Source material: blood. The receptors were gathered from a woman aged 25 to 45 with Graves' hyperthyroidism.

In its sample, this clonotype was seen a few times. The chain is built from TRBV28 and TRBJ1-3; D gene ambiguous. There are 14 residues in the CDR3. V lost 2 bases and J 7 bases, leaving 12 bases between the germline ends. Germline assignment: CDR1 MDHEN and CDR2 SYDVKM. The CDR3 spells CASSLGGLGNTIYF. The CDR3 DNA reads TGTGCCAGCAGTTTAGGCGGCCTGGGGAACACCATATATTTT.

At least ten counts were recorded for this clonotype. This chain joins TRBV6-1 and TRBJ2-7; 8 bases fit TRBD1. The CDR3 is 16 residues long. CDR1 and CDR2 (germline): MNHNS, SASEGT. V dropped 5 bases and J dropped 6; count of bases not matched to a gene: 15. The CDR3 DNA reads as TGTGCCAGCAGTCCCCAAACTGCAGGGGGCCAGGGCGAGCAGTACTTC. Protein product: CASSPQTAGGQGEQYF.

This clonotype was seen once. The V and J genes are TRBV7-9 and TRBJ1-3; a weak D match, TRBD1 (5 bases). V was cut by 6 bases and J by 4 bases, with 16 bases left in between. CDR1 and CDR2 (germline): SEHNR, FQNEAQ (reference sequence). This CDR3 has 15 residues. The CDR3 loop is CASRSPSGAGNTIYF. CDR3 in DNA: TGTGCCAGCAGATCTCCGTCCGGGGCCGGAAACACCATATATTTT.

The chain employs TRBV9 and TRBJ1-6; TRBD1 aligns across 12 bases. CDR3 size: 19 residues. Per germline, CDR1 SGDLS and CDR2 YYNGEE. V lost 3 bases and J lost 7; bases outside the gene matches: 14. CDR3 DNA sequence: TGTGCCAGCAGCGAGTCTGCCGGGACAGGGGGCGCGGGGAATTCACCCCTCCACTTT. It yields the protein CASSESAGTGGAGNSPLHF.

This clonotype was counted a few times. The V and J genes are TRBV7-8 and TRBJ2-5; 8 nucleotides align to TRBD1. J was trimmed by 5 bases and V by 3 bases; bases with no gene match: 11. The CDR3 length is 16 residues. The germline V gene encodes CDR1 SGHVS and CDR2 FQNEAQ. The CDR3 spells CASSFERTGLAETQYF. DNA for the CDR3: TGTGCCAGCAGCTTTGAAAGGACAGGGCTAGCGGAGACCCAGTACTTC.

In its sample, this clonotype was seen a few times. J is TRBJ1-3 and V is TRBV6-9; unclear D gene. Germline-derived CDR1 and CDR2 are MNHGY and SVAAGI. Trimming removed 3 bases from V and 0 bases from J, with 9 bases in between. CDR3 size: 15 residues. The CDR3 sequence: CASSYVQSSGNTIYF. For the CDR3, the DNA is TGTGCCAGCAGTTACGTCCAGAGCTCTGGAAACACCATATATTTT.

This clonotype was seen once. This chain uses TRBV19 with TRBJ2-1, with a possible D match to TRBD1 (6 bases). V was pared by 5 bases and J by 7 bases, with 15 bases between. CDR1 LNHDA and CDR2 SQIVND come from the germline V gene (reference sequence). This CDR3 has 14 amino acids. The CDR3 region has the DNA TGTGCCAGTAGTCAAACAGGGATTGGGAATGAGCAGTTCTTC. Its translation is CASSQTGIGNEQFF.

As to this clonotype: A much larger clonotype is one base distant, so this may be a read error. This rearrangement joins TRBV28 to TRBJ2-3, with TRBD1 matching 10 bases. This CDR3 has 19 residues. V dropped 4 bases and J dropped 4; count of bases not matched to a gene: 17. In germline, CDR1 is MDHEN, CDR2 SYDVKM. This CDR3 reads CASSSLIYGTGVLADTQYF. CDR3 DNA sequence: TGTGCCAGCAGTTCGCTTATATATGGGACAGGGGTTCTCGCAGATACGCAGTATTTT.

This clonotype was observed a few times. No conserved phenylalanine or tryptophan ends this CDR3, so it is likely a read error. This rearrangement joins TRBV20-1 to TRBJ2-6; D call uncertain. Germline V gene data show CDR1 as DFQATT and CDR2 as SNEGSKA (reference sequence). V was trimmed by 6 bases and J by 1 base, leaving 10 bases between them. This CDR3 is 14 amino acids long. The CDR3 loop reads CSAPLGSGANVLTS. The CDR3 nucleotides are TGCAGTGCGCCGCTAGGGTCTGGGGCCAACGTCCTGACTTCC.

The table lists this clonotype with a few counts. This may stem from a read error, because a much larger clone lies one nucleotide away. This chain joins TRBV28 and TRBJ2-1; D remains unclear. The germline gives CDR1 MDHEN, CDR2 SYDVKM. This CDR3 region has 12 residues. Deletions cut 6 bases from V and 10 bases from J, with 13 bases between. The CDR3 nucleotides are TGTGCCAGCAGCCTATTTAACTACGAGCAGTTCTTC. Translated, it gives CASSLFNYEQFF.

The V and J genes are TRBV7-2 and TRBJ1-2, with D tentatively TRBD1 (5 bases). V was pared by 2 bases and J by 12 bases, with 13 bases between. The CDR3 is made up of 12 amino acids. The germline CDR1 and CDR2 sequences are SGHTA and FQGNSA. The DNA of the CDR3 is TGTGCCAGCAGCTTATTGTGGGGGGAAAACACCTTC. Residues: CASSLLWGENTF.

This clonotype has at least ten counts. This chain uses TRBV7-2 with TRBJ2-7; D perhaps matches TRBD2 (6 bases). CDR1 and CDR2 from the germline V gene are SGHTA and FQGNSA. V lost 3 bases to trimming and J lost 3 bases, with 12 bases between them. This CDR3 has 14 residues. The CDR3: CASSFWAGFYEQYF. The DNA for the CDR3 is TGTGCCAGCAGCTTCTGGGCGGGATTCTACGAGCAGTACTTC. Filled out from reference TRBV7-2 and TRBJ2-7, the complete variable domain reads GAGVSQSPSNKVTEKGKDVELRCDPISGHTALYWYRQSLGQGLEFLIYFQGNSAPDKSGLPSDRFSAERTGGSVSTLTIQRTQQEDSAVYLCASSFWAGFYEQYFGPGTRLTVT.

This clonotype was counted only a few times. V usage is TRBV28 and J usage is TRBJ1-4; the D is unclear. CDR3 length: 17 amino acids. Germline V gives CDR1 MDHEN, CDR2 SYDVKM. Trimming took 6 bases from V and 1 from J, leaving 18 bases between them. The CDR3 DNA follows: TGTGCCAGCAGCCTCTACCGGGGAGGAATAACTAATGAAAAACTGTTTTTT. The encoded protein is CASSLYRGGITNEKLFF.

In its sample, this clonotype was seen many times. V and J are TRBV20-1 and TRBJ1-1; TRBD1 matches 7 bases. J was trimmed by 0 bases and V by 4 bases; bases with no gene match: 5. CDR3 size: 14 residues. Germline V lookup: CDR1 DFQATT, CDR2 SNEGSKA (reference sequence). This CDR3 reads CSATPGQMNTEAFF. The DNA of the CDR3 is TGCAGTGCTACACCGGGACAGATGAACACTGAAGCTTTCTTT.

On this clonotype itself: A much larger clone differs by one base, so this may be a read error. This rearrangement joins TRBV6-1 to TRBJ2-6, with TRBD2 as a possible D gene (7 bases). Per germline, CDR1 MNHNS and CDR2 SASEGT. This CDR3 spans 16 amino acids. V gave up 8 bases and J gave up 3 bases, with 17 bases separating them. The CDR3 sequence is CASGGAGPFGANVLTF. Here the CDR3 DNA reads TGTGCCAGCGGGGGGGCAGGCCCATTTGGGGCCAACGTCCTGACTTTC.

This clonotype turned up a few times. The genes are TRBV7-9 and TRBJ2-1; D not certain. CDR3 length: 14 amino acids. Trimming shortened V by 7 bases and J by 1 base, and 11 bases separated the two germline ends. The germline CDR1 and CDR2 sequences are SEHNR and FQNEAQ (reference sequence). CDR3 sequence reads: CASTPISSYNEQFF. The CDR3 region has the DNA TGTGCCAGCACCCCGATTAGTTCCTACAATGAGCAGTTCTTC.

This clonotype was detected only a few times. V is TRBV7-6 and J is TRBJ2-7, with D hard to call. The V gene lost 5 bases and the J gene lost 3 bases, with 14 bases spanning the gap. In germline, CDR1 is SGHVS, CDR2 FNYEAQ. This CDR3 is 14 amino acids long. In nucleotides, the CDR3 is TGTGCCAGCAGCCCCCCCGGTTGGGGCTACGAGCAGTACTTC. Translating it yields CASSPPGWGYEQYF.

This clonotype was picked up a small number of times. The CDR3, as DNA: TGTGCCAGCACCTCGTGGGGAGGTCTCAGCTATGGCTACACCTTC. As protein: CASTSWGGLSYGYTF. V gene TRBV28 combines with J gene TRBJ1-2; D is uncertain. CDR3 length: 15 residues. V was shortened by 7 bases and J by 4 bases, with 19 bases between the two germline ends. Germline V CDR1 and CDR2: MDHEN, SYDVKM.

This clonotype was seen a few times. The chain links TRBV19 to TRBJ2-5, with D possibly matching TRBD2 (6 bases). V lost 4 bases to trimming and J lost 5 bases, with 11 bases between them. Germline-derived CDR1 and CDR2 are LNHDA and SQIVND (reference sequence). CDR3 length: 13 amino acids. CDR3 loop: CASSTTSLETQYF. The CDR3 DNA reads as TGTGCCAGTAGTACGACTAGTCTGGAGACCCAGTACTTC.

This clonotype was seen repeatedly, ten times or more. The rearrangement links TRBV3-1 to TRBJ1-1, with D uncertain. V lost 5 bases and J lost 0, with 10 bases in between. Germline CDR1 and CDR2: LGHDT and YNNKEL (reference sequence). The CDR3 runs 14 residues. The CDR3 sequence: CASSNPGVNTEAFF. CDR3 DNA sequence: TGTGCCAGCAGCAACCCTGGAGTGAACACTGAAGCTTTCTTT. The whole variable domain, filled in from reference TRBV3-1 and TRBJ1-1, reads DTAVSQTPKYLVTQMGNDKSIKCEQNLGHDTMYWYKQDSKKFLKIMFSYNNKELIINETVPNRFSPKSPDKAHLNLHINSLELGDSAVYFCASSNPGVNTEAFFGQGTRLTVV.

This clonotype was seen a few times. This chain uses TRBV20-1 with TRBJ1-1; a weak D match, TRBD1 (6 bases). The germline V gene encodes CDR1 DFQATT and CDR2 SNEGSKA (reference sequence). Trimming pared 3 bases from V and 6 bases from J, leaving 26 bases between. The CDR3 length is 17 residues. The CDR3 loop reads CSASELRQDPGASEAFF. The CDR3 DNA follows: TGCAGTGCTAGTGAATTGAGACAGGACCCCGGGGCCTCTGAAGCTTTCTTT.